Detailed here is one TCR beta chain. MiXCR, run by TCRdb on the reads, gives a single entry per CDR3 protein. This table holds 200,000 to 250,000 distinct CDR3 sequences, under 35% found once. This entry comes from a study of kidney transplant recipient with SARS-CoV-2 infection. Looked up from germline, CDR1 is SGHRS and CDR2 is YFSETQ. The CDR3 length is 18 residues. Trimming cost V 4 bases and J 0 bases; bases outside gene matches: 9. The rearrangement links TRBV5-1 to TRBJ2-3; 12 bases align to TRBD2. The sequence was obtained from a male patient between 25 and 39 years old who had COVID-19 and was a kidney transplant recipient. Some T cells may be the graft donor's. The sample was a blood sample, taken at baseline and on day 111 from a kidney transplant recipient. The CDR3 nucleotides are TGCGCCAGCAGCAAAAATCTAGCGGGAGGGCCGAGCACAGATACGCAGTATTTT. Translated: CASSKNLAGGPSTDTQYF. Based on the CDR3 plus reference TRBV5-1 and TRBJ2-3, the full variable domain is KAGVTQTPRYLIKTRGQQVTLSCSPISGHRSVSWYQQTPGQGLQFLFEYFSETQRNKGNFPGRFSGRQFSNSRSEMNVSTLELGDSALYLCASSKNLAGGPSTDTQYFGPGTRLTVL.